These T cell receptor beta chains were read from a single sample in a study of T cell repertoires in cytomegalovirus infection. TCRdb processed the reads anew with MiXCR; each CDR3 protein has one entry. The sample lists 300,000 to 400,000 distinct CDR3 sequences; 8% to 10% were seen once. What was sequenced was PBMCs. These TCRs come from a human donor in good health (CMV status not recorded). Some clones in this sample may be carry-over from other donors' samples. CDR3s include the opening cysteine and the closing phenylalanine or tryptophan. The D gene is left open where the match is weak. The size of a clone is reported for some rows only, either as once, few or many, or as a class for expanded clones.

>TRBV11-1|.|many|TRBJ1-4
TGTGCCAGCAGCTTCCAAGACGGAATTAATGAAAAACTGTTTTTT
CASSFQDGINEKLFF
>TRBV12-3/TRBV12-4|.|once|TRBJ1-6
TGTGCCAGCAGTCTGGGGGGGGGTGGTTCACCCCTCCACTTT
CASSLGGGGSPLHF
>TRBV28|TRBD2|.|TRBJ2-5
TGTGCCAGCAGCCGTACTAGCGGGAGGGCCTCAGAGACCCAGTACTTC
CASSRTSGRASETQYF
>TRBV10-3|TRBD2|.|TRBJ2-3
TGTGCCATCGGAACTAGCGCCCCGGGGGATACGCAGTATTTT
CAIGTSAPGDTQYF
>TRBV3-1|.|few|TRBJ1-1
TGTGCCAGCAGCCAAGGGGCAGGTTGGGATACTGAAGCTTTCTTT
CASSQGAGWDTEAFF
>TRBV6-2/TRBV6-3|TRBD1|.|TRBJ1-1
TGTGCCAGCAGTTCTCGGGACAGGGGGCTGTCCCGGACTGAAGCTTTCTTT
CASSSRDRGLSRTEAFF
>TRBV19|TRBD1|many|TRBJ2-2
TGTGCCAGTAGTATCCTTACAGGGGCCACCGGGGAGCTGTTTTTT
CASSILTGATGELFF
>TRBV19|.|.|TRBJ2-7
TGTGCCAGTAGTGTAGCGGCACCCAACGAGCAGTACTTC
CASSVAAPNEQYF
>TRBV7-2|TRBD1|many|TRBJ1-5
TGTGCCAGCAGCTCTACAGGGGTAGGAGGTCAGCCCCAGCATTTT
CASSSTGVGGQPQHF
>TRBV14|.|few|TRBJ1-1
TGTGCCAGCAGCCGGGGACGGTCTGAAGCTTTCTTT
CASSRGRSEAFF
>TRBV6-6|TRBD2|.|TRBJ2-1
TGTGCCAGCAGTTACGTCAGCGGGAGAAGCAATGAGCAGTTCTTC
CASSYVSGRSNEQFF
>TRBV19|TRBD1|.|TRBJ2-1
TGTGCCAGTGGATCCGGGACAGCGCTAATCTCCTACAATGAGCAGTTCTTC
CASGSGTALISYNEQFF
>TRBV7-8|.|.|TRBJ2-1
TGTGCCAGCAGCTTATCTGAGTACAATGAGCAGTTCTTC
CASSLSEYNEQFF
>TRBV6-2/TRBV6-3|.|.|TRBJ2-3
TGTGCCAGCAGGGAGACCACAGATACGCAGTATTTT
CASRETTDTQYF
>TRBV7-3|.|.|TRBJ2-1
TGTGCCAGCAGTCCGGGACATAGCTCCTACAATGAGCAGTTCTTC
CASSPGHSSYNEQFF
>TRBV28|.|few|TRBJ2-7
TGTGCCAGCAGCCACACTCTTCGGACTACCGACTACGAGCAGTACTTC
CASSHTLRTTDYEQYF
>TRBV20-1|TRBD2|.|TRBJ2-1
TGCAGTGCTAGAGGCGGGGGGCCTTACAATGAGCAGTTCTTC
CSARGGGPYNEQFF
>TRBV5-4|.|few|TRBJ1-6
TGTGCCAGCAGCTTGGCCCCGGTTGAGAATTCACCCCTCCACTTT
CASSLAPVENSPLHF
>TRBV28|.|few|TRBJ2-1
TGTGCCAGCAGTTCGGCCGGAGGCGGCGGCGAGCAGTTCTTC
CASSSAGGGGEQFF
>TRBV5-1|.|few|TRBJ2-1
TGCGCCAGCAGCCCAGTGGGGACCGAGCAGTTCTTC
CASSPVGTEQFF
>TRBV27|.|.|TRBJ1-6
TGTGCCAGCAGTTACTCAGCCAATTCACCCCTCCACTTT
CASSYSANSPLHF
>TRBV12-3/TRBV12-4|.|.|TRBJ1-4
TGTGCCAGCACCCTGAGGGGTCCTAATGAAAAACTGTTTTTT
CASTLRGPNEKLFF
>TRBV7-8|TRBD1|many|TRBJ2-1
TGTGCCAGCAGCTTAGGGGGACAGGGCTACAATGAGCAGTTCTTC
CASSLGGQGYNEQFF
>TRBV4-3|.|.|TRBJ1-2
TGCGCCAGCAGCCAAGAACCAGGGGCCGCTAACTATGGCTACACCTTC
CASSQEPGAANYGYTF
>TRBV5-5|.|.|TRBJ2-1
TGTGCCAGCACCCGGAGGGAGCAGTTCTTC
CASTRREQFF
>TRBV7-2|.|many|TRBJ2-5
TGTGCCAGCAGCCCCCAAGAGACCCAGTACTTC
CASSPQETQYF
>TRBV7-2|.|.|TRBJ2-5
TGTGCCAGCAGCACCCCCCGAGGGCGGGAGACCCAGTACTTC
CASSTPRGRETQYF
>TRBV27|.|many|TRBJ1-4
TGTGCCAGCAGTTTAGCCCCCCTCCGAGAGACTAATGAAAAACTGTTTTTT
CASSLAPLRETNEKLFF
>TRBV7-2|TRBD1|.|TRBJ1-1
TGTGCCAGCAGCTACGACAGGGGGGATTATGCTTTCTTT
CASSYDRGDYAFF
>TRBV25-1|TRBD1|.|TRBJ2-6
TGTGCCAGCAGTGATTCGACAGGGCCTATTATGAGCGGGGCCAACGTCCTGACTTTC
CASSDSTGPIMSGANVLTF
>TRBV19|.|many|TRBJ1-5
TGTGCCAGTACCCCCCAGTTACAAAATCAGCCCCAGCATTTT
CASTPQLQNQPQHF
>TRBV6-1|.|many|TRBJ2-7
TGTGCCAGCAGCTCCGGGACGGGAACCGTCATCTACGAGCAGTACTTC
CASSSGTGTVIYEQYF
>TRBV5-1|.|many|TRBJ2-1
TGCGCCAGCAGCAAACAGGGATCCTACAATGAGCAGTTCTTC
CASSKQGSYNEQFF
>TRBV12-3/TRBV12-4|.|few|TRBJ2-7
TGTGCCAGCAGTTTAGGGGACCATTCCTACGAGCAGTACTTC
CASSLGDHSYEQYF
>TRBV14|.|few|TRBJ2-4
TGTGCCAGCAGCCGCCATTCCGGGACGGGCCTTTCCAAAAACATTCAGTACTTC
CASSRHSGTGLSKNIQYF
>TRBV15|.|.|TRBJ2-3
TGTGCCACCAGCAGAGCCTACACAGATACGCAGTATTTT
CATSRAYTDTQYF
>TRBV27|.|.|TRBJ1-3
TGTGCCAGCAGGGACGATGGAAACACCATATATTTT
CASRDDGNTIYF
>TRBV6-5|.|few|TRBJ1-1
TGTGCCAGCAAAATGGAGGGGACGGAAGCTTTCTTT
CASKMEGTEAFF
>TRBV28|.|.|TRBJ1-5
TGTGCCAGCCCCCCCACGCGGGATAGCAATCAGCCCCAGCATTTT
CASPPTRDSNQPQHF
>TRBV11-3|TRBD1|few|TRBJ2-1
TGTGCCAGCAGCTTAGGGACACAGGGGGCCGGCTACAATGAGCAGTTCTTC
CASSLGTQGAGYNEQFF
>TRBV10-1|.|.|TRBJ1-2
TGCGCCAGCAGTGAGAAGTTAAACGGTGGCTACACCTTC
CASSEKLNGGYTF
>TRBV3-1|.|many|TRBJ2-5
TGTGCCAGCACCCCTAGGGGAAGAGAGACCCAGTACTTC
CASTPRGRETQYF
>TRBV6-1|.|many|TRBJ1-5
TGTGCCAGCAGGTTCAGAAAAGCTCAAGGGATAAATCAGCCCCAGCATTTT
CASRFRKAQGINQPQHF
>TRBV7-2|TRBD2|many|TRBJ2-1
TGTGCCAGCAGCCAAAACCCTACTAGCGGAGTCAATGAGCAGTTCTTC
CASSQNPTSGVNEQFF
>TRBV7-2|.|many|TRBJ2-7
TGTGCCAGCAGCTTAGAAGACGGACCCTACGAGCAGTACTTC
CASSLEDGPYEQYF
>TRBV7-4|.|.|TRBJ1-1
TGTGCCAGCAGTACCCGTTGGAACACTGAAGCTTTCTTT
CASSTRWNTEAFF
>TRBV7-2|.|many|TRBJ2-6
TGTGCCAGCAGCATACCCCAAGGGACTGGGGCCAACGTCCTGACTTTC
CASSIPQGTGANVLTF
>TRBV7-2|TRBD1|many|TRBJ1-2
TGTGCCAGCAGCCATGGGACAGGGCAAGGCTACACCTTC
CASSHGTGQGYTF
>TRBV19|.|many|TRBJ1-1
TGTGCCAGTAATAGGGGATTTTTTATGAACACTGAAGCTTTCTTT
CASNRGFFMNTEAFF
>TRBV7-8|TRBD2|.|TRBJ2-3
TGTGCCAGCAGCGCGGGAGGAATGGATACGCAGTATTTT
CASSAGGMDTQYF
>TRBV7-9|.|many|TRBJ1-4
TGTGCCAGCAGCTTACACAGCTTTAATGAAAAACTGTTTTTT
CASSLHSFNEKLFF
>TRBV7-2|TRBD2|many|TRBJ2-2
TGTGCCAGCAGCTCGGCTGGGCGGGGGGTCACCGGGGAGCTGTTTTTT
CASSSAGRGVTGELFF
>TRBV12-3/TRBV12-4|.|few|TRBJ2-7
TGTGCCAGCAGTCCCGACCGACAGAGCTCCTACGAGCAGTACTTC
CASSPDRQSSYEQYF
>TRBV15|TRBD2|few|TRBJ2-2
TGTGCCACCAGCACCCGGACTAGCGGGAGGGCCTGGTCTTCCGGGGAGCTGTTTTTT
CATSTRTSGRAWSSGELFF
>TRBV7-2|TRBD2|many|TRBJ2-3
TGTGCCAGCAGCGCGGAGCGGGGCGCGTGGACAGATACGCAGTATTTT
CASSAERGAWTDTQYF
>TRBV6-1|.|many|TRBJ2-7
TGTGCCAGCAGTCCCCCCCACCGAGTCACAACATACGAGCAGTACTTC
CASSPPHRVTTYEQYF